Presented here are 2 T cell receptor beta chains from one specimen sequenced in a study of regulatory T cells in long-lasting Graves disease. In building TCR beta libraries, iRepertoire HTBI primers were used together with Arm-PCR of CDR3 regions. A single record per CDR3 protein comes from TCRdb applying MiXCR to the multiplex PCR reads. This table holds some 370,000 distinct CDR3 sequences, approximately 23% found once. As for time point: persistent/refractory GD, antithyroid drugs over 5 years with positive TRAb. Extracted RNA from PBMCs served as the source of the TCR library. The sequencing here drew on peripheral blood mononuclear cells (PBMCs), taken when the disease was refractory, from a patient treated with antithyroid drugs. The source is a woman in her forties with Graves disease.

CDR3 sequence reads: CASSLQLGDYNEQFF. The CDR3 DNA follows: TGTGCCAGCAGTTTACAACTAGGGGACTACAATGAGCAGTTCTTC. The J gene is TRBJ2-1, the V gene TRBV28; the D call may be TRBD1 or TRBD2 (5 bases each). CDR1 and CDR2 (germline): MDHEN, SYDVKM. The length of the CDR3 is 15 residues. The V and J ends lost 2 bases and 3 bases respectively, with 11 bases between them.

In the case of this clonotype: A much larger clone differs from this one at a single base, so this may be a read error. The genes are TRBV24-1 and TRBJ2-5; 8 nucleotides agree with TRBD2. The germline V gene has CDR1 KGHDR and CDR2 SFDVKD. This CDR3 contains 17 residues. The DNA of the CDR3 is TGTACCACCAGTGACCCGGGGGAGCGGGAGACTCAAGAGACCCAGTACTTC. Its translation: CTTSDPGERETQETQYF.